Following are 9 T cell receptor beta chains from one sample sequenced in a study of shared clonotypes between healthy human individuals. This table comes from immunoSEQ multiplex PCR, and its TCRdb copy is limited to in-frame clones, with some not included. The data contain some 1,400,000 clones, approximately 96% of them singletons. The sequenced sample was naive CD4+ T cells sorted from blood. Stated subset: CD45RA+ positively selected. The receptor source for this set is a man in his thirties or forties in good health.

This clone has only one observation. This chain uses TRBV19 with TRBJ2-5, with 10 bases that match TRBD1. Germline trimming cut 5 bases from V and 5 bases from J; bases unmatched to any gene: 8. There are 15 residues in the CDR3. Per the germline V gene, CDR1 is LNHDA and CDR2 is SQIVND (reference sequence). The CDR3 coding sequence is TGTGCCAGTAGTTCTACCGGGACAGGGGACGAGACCCAGTACTTC. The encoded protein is CASSSTGTGDETQYF.

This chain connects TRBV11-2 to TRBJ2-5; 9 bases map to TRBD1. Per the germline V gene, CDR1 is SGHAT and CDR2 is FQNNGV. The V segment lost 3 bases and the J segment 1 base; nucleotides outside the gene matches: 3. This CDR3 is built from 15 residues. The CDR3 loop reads CASSFRDRAQETQYF. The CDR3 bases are TGTGCCAGCAGCTTCCGGGACAGGGCCCAAGAGACCCAGTACTTC.

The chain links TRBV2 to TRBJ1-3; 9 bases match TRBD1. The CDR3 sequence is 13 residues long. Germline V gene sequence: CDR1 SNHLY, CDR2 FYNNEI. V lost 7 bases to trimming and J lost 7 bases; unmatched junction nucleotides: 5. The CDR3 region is CASNTDRGNTIYF. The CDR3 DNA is TGTGCCAGCAATACCGACAGGGGGAACACCATATATTTT.

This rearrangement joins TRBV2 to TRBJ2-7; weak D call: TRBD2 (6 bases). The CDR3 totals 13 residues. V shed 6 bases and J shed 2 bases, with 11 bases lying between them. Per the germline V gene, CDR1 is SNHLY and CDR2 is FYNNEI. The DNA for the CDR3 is TGTGCCAGCAGGGGGGGAGTCCCCTACGAGCAGTACTTC. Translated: CASRGGVPYEQYF.

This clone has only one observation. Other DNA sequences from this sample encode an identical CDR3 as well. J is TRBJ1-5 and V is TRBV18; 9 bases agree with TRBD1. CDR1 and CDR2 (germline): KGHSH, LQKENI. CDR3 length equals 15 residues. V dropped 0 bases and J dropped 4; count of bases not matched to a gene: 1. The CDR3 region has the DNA TGTGCCAGCTCACCACCAGGGACAGGGAATCAGCCCCAGCATTTT. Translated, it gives CASSPPGTGNQPQHF. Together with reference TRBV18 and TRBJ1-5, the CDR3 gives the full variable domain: NAGVMQNPRHLVRRRGQEARLRCSPMKGHSHVYWYRQLPEEGLKFMVYLQKENIIDESGMPKERFSAEFPKEGPSILRIQQVVRGDSAAYFCASSPPGTGNQPQHFGDGTRLSIL.

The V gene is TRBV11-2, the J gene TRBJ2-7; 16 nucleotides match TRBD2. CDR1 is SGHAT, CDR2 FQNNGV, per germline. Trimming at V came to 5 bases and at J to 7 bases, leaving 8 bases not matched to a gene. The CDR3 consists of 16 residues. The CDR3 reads CASSIQGTSGRGEQYF. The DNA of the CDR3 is TGTGCCAGCAGCATTCAAGGGACTAGCGGGAGGGGAGAGCAGTACTTC.

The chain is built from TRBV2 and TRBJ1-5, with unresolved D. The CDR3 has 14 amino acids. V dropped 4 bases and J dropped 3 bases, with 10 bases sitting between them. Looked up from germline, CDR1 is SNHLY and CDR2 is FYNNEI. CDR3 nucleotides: TGTGCCAGCAGTGGAACACAGTTCAATCAGCCCCAGCATTTT. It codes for CASSGTQFNQPQHF.

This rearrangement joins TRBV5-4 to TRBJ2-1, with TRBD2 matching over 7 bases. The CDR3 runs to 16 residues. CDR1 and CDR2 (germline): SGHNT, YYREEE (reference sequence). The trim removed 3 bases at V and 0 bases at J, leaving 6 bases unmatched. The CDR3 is CASSSKRDVSYNEQFF. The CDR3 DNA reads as TGTGCCAGCAGCTCCAAGCGGGACGTCTCCTACAATGAGCAGTTCTTC.

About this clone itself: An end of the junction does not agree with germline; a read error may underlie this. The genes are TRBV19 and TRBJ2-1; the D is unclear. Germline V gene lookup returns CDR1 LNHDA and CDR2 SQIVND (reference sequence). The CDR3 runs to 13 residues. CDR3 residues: CASSIGAYNEQFF. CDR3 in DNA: TGTGCCAGCAGTATAGGAGCTTACAATGAGCAGTTCTTC.